Shown below are 8 T cell receptor delta chains from a single sample sequenced in a study of delta chains in infants with herpesvirus infections. TCR cDNA was made from PBMC RNA with gamma- and delta-chain-specific primers. TCRdb reanalysed the RT-PCR reads with CATT. The top ten hold around 18% of the sample, which has approximately 300 delta-chain clones, roughly a quarter seen once. The sample here was peripheral blood, taken at time point 3 of longitudinal follow-up. The receptors shown here come from a human donor who was a Ugandan infant, either HIV-exposed or HIV-unexposed (not recorded which).

With respect to this clone: This DNA translates differently at residue 5 from the TCRdb protein, which is that of a much larger clone; a read error is likely, and the protein shown is the DNA's own translation. The chain joins TRDV2 to TRDJ3, with 11 bases identical to TRDD3. Trimming took 3 bases from V and 2 from J; bases not matched to a gene: 5. There are 18 residues in the CDR3. CDR1 and CDR2 from the germline V gene are GEAIGNYY and EKD. CDR3 sequence (DNA): TGTGCCTGTGACCCCGTACTGGGGGATACCTGGGACACCCGACAGATGTTTTTC. It translates to CACDPVLGDTWDTRQMFF.

In this sample, this clone is hyperexpanded (1% or more). The chain's CDR3 is CALGHWTDKLIF. In nucleotides, the CDR3 is TGTGCCTTGGGTCATTGGACCGATAAACTCATCTTT. The V call is TRDV3, the J call TRDJ1; D uncertain. This CDR3 comprises 12 residues. CDR1 TVYSNPD and CDR2 GDNSRS come from the germline V gene (reference sequence). V dropped 3 bases and J dropped 2 bases, with 10 bases sitting between them.

This clone rates as large. This chain connects TRDV3 to TRDJ1, with 10 bases lining up with TRDD3. The CDR3 is 22 residues long. In germline, CDR1 is TVYSNPD, CDR2 GDNSRS (reference sequence). Trimming removed 0 bases from V and 8 bases from J; junction bases left unmatched: 33. CDR3 in amino acids: CAFRRPGPIRILGDFWWLKLIF. The CDR3 coding sequence is TGTGCCTTTAGACGCCCGGGTCCAATCCGGATACTGGGGGATTTCTGGTGGTTGAAACTCATCTTT. Together with reference TRDV3 and TRDJ1, the CDR3 gives the full variable domain: CDKVTQSSPDQTVASGSEVVLLCTYDTVYSNPDLFWYRIRPDYSFQFVFYGDNSRSEGADFTQGRFSVKHILTQKAFHLVISPVRTEDSATYYCAFRRPGPIRILGDFWWLKLIFGKGTRVTVEP.

V usage is TRDV1 and J usage is TRDJ1, with 7 bases fitting TRDD3. The CDR3 length is 20 residues. Germline CDR1 TSWWSYY, CDR2 QGS. V shed 2 bases, J shed 0 bases, and the junction held 18 bases outside the gene matches. The CDR3 region has the DNA TGTGCTCTTGGGGAAACCCTTTACTGGGGATATGGTGTGTACACCGATAAACTCATCTTT. Translating gives CALGETLYWGYGVYTDKLIF.

The rearrangement uses TRDV1 and TRDJ3, with unresolved D. The CDR3 sequence is 19 residues long. Trimming cost V 0 bases and J 5 bases, with 17 bases left between them. Germline-derived CDR1 and CDR2 are TSWWSYY and QGS. The CDR3 nucleotides read TGTGCTCTTGGGGAACTCGTTCCCGTACGTTTCAGGGACACCCGACAGATGTTTTTC. This sequence encodes CALGELVPVRFRDTRQMFF.

By share, this clone ranks as large (0.1 to 1%). The chain employs TRDV1 and TRDJ1; 8 bases are a match to TRDD3. V dropped 3 bases and J dropped 0; count of bases not matched to a gene: 21. In germline, CDR1 is TSWWSYY, CDR2 QGS. The CDR3 extends over 21 amino acids. CDR3 region: CALGDRPSETSWGRYTDKLIF. Here the CDR3 DNA reads TGTGCTCTTGGGGATCGGCCTTCCGAGACCTCCTGGGGGAGGTACACCGATAAACTCATCTTT.

This clone qualifies as large. This rearrangement joins TRDV1 to TRDJ1; unclear D gene. V was trimmed by 4 bases and J by 1 base, leaving 10 bases between them. CDR3 length: 14 residues. In germline, CDR1 is TSWWSYY, CDR2 QGS. CDR3 nucleotides: TGTGCTCTTGGGGGCTCCCCGGGCACCGATAAACTCATCTTT. It codes for CALGGSPGTDKLIF.

To note about this clone: TCRdb's listed protein matches a much larger clone and diverges from this DNA's translation at residue 16, likely through a read error; the protein shown comes from the DNA. The V gene is TRDV2, the J gene TRDJ3; 10 bases are a match to TRDD3. CDR1 and CDR2 (germline): GEAIGNYY, EKD. The CDR3 sequence is 18 residues long. The CDR3 reads CACDTGGYRSWDTRQVFF. The CDR3 nucleotides read TGTGCCTGTGACACTGGGGGATACCGCTCCTGGGACACCCGACAGGTGTTTTTC.